The present T cell receptor beta chain was sequenced within a study of blood T cell repertoires in COVID-19. Original processing methods: Estimated nucleated cell counts came from reference gene primer amplification. The method was immunoSEQ multiplex PCR; TCRdb's version includes in-frame clones alone and lacks a portion of them. The V and J calls and clone size come from that table; D and trimming were worked out from the DNA. This repertoire shows some 290,000 clones, around 90% found once; its top ten account for 2.5% to 3.5%. Germline CDR1 GTSNPN, CDR2 SVGIG (reference sequence). This CDR3 comprises 15 residues. Germline trimming cut 2 bases from V and 7 bases from J; bases unmatched to any gene: 10.

Sequenced input: peripheral blood. The genes are TRBV30 and TRBJ1-4, with 7 bases identical to TRBD1. This TCR was sampled from a woman aged 25 to 39 with COVID-19, enrolled during active disease. CDR3 in amino acids: CAWSTPTGKSEKLFF. CDR3 coding DNA: TGTGCCTGGAGTACACCGACAGGGAAGAGTGAAAAACTGTTTTTT.